The rows below give T cell receptor beta chains drawn from one sample of a study of somatic mutations in cytotoxic T cells in rheumatoid arthritis. Assay: immunoSEQ multiplex PCR; the TCRdb copy retains only in-frame clones and omits some. The table records almost 9,000 clones, about four fifths of them present only once. Sequencing used CD8+ T cells sorted from blood. These receptors were collected from an adult with rheumatoid arthritis. CDR3s include the opening cysteine and the closing phenylalanine or tryptophan. The order of the fields is clone size, D gene, J gene, V gene, CDR3 DNA, CDR3 protein. A D gene is named only where the DNA matches it firmly. Rows give clone size only sometimes, using once, few, many, or a class for an expanded clone.

NA NA TRBJ2-3 TRBV29-1 TGCAGCGTTGACCGGGACGATACAGATACGCAGTATTTT CSVDRDDTDTQYF
NA NA TRBJ2-3 TRBV7-9 TGTGCCAGCAGCCCACGGAGTAACGCAGATACGCAGTATTTT CASSPRSNADTQYF
few NA TRBJ2-3 TRBV11-2 TGTGCCAGCAGCTCCAGACAGGGAGGGAGGACAGATACGCAGTATTTT CASSSRQGGRTDTQYF
few NA TRBJ2-4 TRBV29-1 TGCAGCGTTGAAATAGTCGGGCACCTCGACAAAAACATTCAGTACTTC CSVEIVGHLDKNIQYF
NA TRBD2 TRBJ2-3 TRBV18 TGTGCCAGCTCCCTGGGACTAGCGGGAGCCCAAAGCACAGATACGCAGTATTTT CASSLGLAGAQSTDTQYF
few NA TRBJ1-4 TRBV7-9 TGTGCCAGCAGCCTCAGGATGTCAACTAATGAAAAACTGTTTTTT CASSLRMSTNEKLFF
NA TRBD2 TRBJ2-5 TRBV27 TGTGCCAGCAGGGGCGGGGGGGCCTATTGGGAGACCCAGTACTTC CASRGGGAYWETQYF
NA TRBD2 TRBJ2-7 TRBV5-1 TGCGCCAGCAGCTTAGCGGGAGGATCCTACGAGCAGTACTTC CASSLAGGSYEQYF
NA TRBD2 TRBJ2-4 TRBV27 TGTGCCAGCAGTTTAGCAGGGAGGGGAAACATTCAGTACTTC CASSLAGRGNIQYF
once NA TRBJ2-5 TRBV29-1 TGCAGCGGATTTTGGCCACAAGAGACCCAGTACTTC CSGFWPQETQYF
NA NA TRBJ2-5 TRBV5-1 TGCGCCAGCAGCCCGGAGGGTGTGCGGCAAGAGACCCAGTACTTC CASSPEGVRQETQYF
NA TRBD2 TRBJ2-2 TRBV5-1 TGCGCCAGCAGCTTTTCGGGAGGCCCTCAGGAGGGGGAGCTGTTTTTT CASSFSGGPQEGELFF
NA TRBD2 TRBJ2-1 TRBV29-1 TGCAGCGTGTGGCCTGGGAGGGACTCCTACAATGAGCAGTTCTTC CSVWPGRDSYNEQFF
NA TRBD1 TRBJ1-1 TRBV6-5 TGTGCCACCCAGGGGGGGGTGTTAGGCACTGAAGCTTTCTTT CATQGGVLGTEAFF
NA TRBD1 TRBJ1-2 TRBV5-6 TGTGCCAGCAGCTTGGTAGGGACAGGGGGCATCTATGGCTACACCTTC CASSLVGTGGIYGYTF
NA NA TRBJ1-6 TRBV10-1 TGCGCCAGCAGTGAGGGCGCCAGAGTTAATTCACCCCTCCACTTT CASSEGARVNSPLHF
few TRBD2 TRBJ2-3 TRBV19 TGTGCCAGTACCCCGCCTAGCGGATCTAGCACAGATACGCAGTATTTT CASTPPSGSSTDTQYF
NA NA TRBJ2-7 TRBV19 TGTGCCAGTAGTCCTGCCTACGGGGGAACCTACGAGCAGTACTTC CASSPAYGGTYEQYF
NA NA TRBJ1-5 TRBV28 TGTGCCACCGCGGACAGTTATAGCAATCAGCCCCAGCATTTT CATADSYSNQPQHF
NA NA TRBJ2-7 TRBV4-2 TGTGCCAGCAGCCACGCAGGGGAGGGCTACGAGCAGTACTTC CASSHAGEGYEQYF
NA TRBD1 TRBJ2-1 TRBV5-6 TGTGCCAGCAGAACAGGGGACTCCTACAATGAGCAGTTCTTC CASRTGDSYNEQFF
NA NA TRBJ1-1 TRBV27 TGTGCCAGCAGTTTAAACGGGGCTGAAGCTTTCTTT CASSLNGAEAFF
NA NA TRBJ2-5 TRBV5-6 TGTGCCAGCAGCTTTACGGGGGTTGAGACCCAGTACTTC CASSFTGVETQYF
NA NA TRBJ1-5 TRBV28 TGTGCCAGCAGTAGACCAGATAGCAATCAGCCCCAGCATTTT CASSRPDSNQPQHF
NA NA TRBJ1-6 TRBV27 TGTGCCAGCAGGGGGAGGCTTTGGTCACCCCTCCACTTT CASRGRLWSPLHF
once NA TRBJ2-5 TRBV6-5 TGTGCCAGCAGTTACGGGGGCGCGCTCGGGACCCAGTACTTC CASSYGGALGTQYF
NA NA TRBJ1-4 TRBV2 TGTGCCAGCACTAGGACGCCAACTAATGAAAAACTGTTTTTT CASTRTPTNEKLFF
NA NA TRBJ1-1 TRBV7-9 TGTGCCAGCAGCTTAGGGGGGGCGAGCACTGAAGCTTTCTTT CASSLGGASTEAFF
few NA TRBJ2-4 TRBV28 TGTGCCAGCAGTTTGGGAAACATTCAGTACTTC CASSLGNIQYF
NA NA TRBJ2-7 TRBV27 TGTGCCAGCAGTTTGGGCAGCCACCCCTACGAGCAGTACTTC CASSLGSHPYEQYF
NA TRBD1 TRBJ1-4 TRBV19 TGTGCCAGTAGTGGAGGGCTTGCCAGGGGGCAAGAAAAACTGTTTTTT CASSGGLARGQEKLFF
NA TRBD2 TRBJ2-1 TRBV18 TGTGCCAGCTCACCTTATACCCCCGTTCGGGCGGGAGTTAACAATGAGCAGTTCTTC CASSPYTPVRAGVNNEQFF